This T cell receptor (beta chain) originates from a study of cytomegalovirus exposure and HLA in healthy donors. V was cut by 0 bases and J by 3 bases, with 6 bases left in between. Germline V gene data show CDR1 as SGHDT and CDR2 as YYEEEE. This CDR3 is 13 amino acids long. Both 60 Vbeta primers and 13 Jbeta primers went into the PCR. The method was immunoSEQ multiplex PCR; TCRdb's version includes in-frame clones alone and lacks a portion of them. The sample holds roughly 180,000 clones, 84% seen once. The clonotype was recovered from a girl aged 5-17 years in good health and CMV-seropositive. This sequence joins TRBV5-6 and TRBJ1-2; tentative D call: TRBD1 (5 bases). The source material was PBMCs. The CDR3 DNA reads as TGTGCCAGCAGCTTGGAAGGGGACTATGGCTACACCTTC. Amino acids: CASSLEGDYGYTF.